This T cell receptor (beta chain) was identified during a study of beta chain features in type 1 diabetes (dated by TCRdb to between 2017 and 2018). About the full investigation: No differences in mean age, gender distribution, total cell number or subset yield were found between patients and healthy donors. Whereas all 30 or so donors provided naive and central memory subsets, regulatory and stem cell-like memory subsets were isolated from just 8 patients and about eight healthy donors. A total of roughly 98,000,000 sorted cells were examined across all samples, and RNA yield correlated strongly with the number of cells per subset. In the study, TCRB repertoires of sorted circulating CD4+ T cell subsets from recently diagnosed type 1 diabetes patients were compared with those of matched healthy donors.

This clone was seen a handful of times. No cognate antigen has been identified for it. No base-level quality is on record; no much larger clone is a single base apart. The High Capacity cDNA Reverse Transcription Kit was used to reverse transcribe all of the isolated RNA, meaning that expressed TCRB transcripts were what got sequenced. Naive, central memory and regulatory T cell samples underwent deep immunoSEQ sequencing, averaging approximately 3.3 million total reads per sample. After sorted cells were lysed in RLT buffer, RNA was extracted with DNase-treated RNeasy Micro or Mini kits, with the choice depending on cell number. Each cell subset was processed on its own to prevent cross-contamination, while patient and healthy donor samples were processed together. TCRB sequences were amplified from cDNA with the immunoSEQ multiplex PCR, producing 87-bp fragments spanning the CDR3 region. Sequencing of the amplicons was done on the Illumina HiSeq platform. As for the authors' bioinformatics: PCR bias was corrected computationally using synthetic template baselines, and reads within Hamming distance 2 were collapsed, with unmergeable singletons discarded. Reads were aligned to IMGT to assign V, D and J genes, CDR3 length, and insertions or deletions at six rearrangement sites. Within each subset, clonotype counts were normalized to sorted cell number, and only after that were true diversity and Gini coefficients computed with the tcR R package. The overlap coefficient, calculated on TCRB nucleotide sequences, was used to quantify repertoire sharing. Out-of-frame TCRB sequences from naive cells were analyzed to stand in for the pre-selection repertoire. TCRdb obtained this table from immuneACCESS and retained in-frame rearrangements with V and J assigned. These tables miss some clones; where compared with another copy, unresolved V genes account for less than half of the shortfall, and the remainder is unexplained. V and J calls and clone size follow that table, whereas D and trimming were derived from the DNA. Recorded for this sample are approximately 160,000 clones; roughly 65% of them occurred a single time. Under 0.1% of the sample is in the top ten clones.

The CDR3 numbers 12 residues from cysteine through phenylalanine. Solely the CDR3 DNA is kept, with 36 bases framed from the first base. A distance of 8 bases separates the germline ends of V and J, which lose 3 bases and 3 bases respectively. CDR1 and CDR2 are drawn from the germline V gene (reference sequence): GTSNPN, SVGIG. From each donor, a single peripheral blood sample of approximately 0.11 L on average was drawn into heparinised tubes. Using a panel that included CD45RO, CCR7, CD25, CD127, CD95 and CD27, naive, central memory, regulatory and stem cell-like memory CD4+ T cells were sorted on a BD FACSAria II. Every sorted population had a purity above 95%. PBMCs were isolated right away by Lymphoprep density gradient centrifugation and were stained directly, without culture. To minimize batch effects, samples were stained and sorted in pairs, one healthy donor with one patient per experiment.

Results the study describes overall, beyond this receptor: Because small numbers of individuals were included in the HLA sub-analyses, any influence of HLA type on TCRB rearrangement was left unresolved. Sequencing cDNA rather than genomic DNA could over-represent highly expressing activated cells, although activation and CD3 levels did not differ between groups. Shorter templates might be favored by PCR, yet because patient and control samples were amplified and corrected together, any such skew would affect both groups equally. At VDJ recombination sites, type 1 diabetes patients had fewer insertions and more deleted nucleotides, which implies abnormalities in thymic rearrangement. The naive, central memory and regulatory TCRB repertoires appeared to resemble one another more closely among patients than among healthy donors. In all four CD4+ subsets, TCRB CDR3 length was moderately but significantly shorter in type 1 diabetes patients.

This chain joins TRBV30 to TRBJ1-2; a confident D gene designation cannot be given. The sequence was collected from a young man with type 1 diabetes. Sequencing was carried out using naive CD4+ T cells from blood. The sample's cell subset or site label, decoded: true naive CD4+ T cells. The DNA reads TGTGCCTGGAGAAGGAGTGACTATGGCTACACCTTC. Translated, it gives CAWRRSDYGYTF.